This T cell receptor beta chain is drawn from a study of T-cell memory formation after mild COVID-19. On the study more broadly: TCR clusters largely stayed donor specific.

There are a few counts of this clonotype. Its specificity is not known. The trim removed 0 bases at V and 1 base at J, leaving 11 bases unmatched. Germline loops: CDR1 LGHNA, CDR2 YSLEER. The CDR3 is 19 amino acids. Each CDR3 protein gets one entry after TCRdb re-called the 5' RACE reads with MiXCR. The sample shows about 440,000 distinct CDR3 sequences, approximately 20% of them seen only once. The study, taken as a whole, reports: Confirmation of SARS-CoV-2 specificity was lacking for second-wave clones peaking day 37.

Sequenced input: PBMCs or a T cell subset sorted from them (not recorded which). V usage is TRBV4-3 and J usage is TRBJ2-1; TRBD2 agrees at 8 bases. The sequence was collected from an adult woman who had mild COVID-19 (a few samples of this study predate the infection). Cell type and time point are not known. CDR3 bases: TGCGCCAGCAGCCAAGACGGCGGTCGGGAGGGTTTTTCCTACAATGAGCAGTTCTTC. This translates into CASSQDGGREGFSYNEQFF.